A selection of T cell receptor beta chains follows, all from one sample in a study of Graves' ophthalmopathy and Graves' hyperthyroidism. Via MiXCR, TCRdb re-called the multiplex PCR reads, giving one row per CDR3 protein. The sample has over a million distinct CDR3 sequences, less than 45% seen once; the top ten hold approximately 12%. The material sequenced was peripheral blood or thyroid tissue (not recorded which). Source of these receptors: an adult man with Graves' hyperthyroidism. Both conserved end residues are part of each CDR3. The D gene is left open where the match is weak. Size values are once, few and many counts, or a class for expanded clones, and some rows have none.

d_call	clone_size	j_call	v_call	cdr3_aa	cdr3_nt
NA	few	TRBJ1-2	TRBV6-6	CASSYVGGGYTF	TGTGCCAGCAGTTACGTCGGGGGTGGCTACACCTTC
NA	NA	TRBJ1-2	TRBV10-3	CASSGDSGSYGYTF	TGTGCCAGCAGTGGGGATTCGGGCAGCTATGGCTACACCTTC
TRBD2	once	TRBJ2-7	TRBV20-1	CSARDLGLAGGQYF	TGCAGTGCTAGAGATCTGGGACTAGCGGGGGGGCAGTACTTC
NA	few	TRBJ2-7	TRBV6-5	CASRPGNYEQYF	TGTGCCAGCAGACCTGGTAACTACGAGCAGTACTTC
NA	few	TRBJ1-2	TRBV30	CAWSVRPGQHYGYTF	TGTGCCTGGAGCGTCCGACCCGGACAGCACTATGGCTACACCTTC
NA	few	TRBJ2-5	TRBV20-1	CSAGPGSKETQYF	TGCAGTGCGGGGCCCGGGTCCAAAGAGACCCAGTACTTC
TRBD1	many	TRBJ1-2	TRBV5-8	CASSIGTGRGYTF	TGTGCCAGCAGCATCGGGACAGGCCGTGGCTACACCTTC
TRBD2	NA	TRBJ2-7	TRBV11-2	CASRPQRGGSYEQYF	TGTGCCAGCAGGCCTCAGCGGGGGGGCTCCTACGAGCAGTACTTC
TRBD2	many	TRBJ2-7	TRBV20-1	CSAGEIGTSGMYEQYF	TGCAGTGCCGGCGAGATAGGGACTAGCGGGATGTACGAGCAGTACTTC
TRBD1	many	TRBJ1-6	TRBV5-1	CASGTESNSPLHF	TGCGCCAGCGGGACAGAAAGTAATTCACCCCTCCACTTT
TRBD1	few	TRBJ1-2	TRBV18	CASSLTQGTDNYGYTF	TGTGCCAGCTCACTCACCCAAGGGACAGATAACTATGGCTACACCTTC
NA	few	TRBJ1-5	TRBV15	CATNRGEGLGNQPQHF	TGTGCCACCAACAGAGGGGAGGGTTTGGGGAATCAGCCCCAGCATTTT
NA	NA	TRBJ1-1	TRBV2	CASRFPGVAFF	TGTGCCAGCAGGTTCCCGGGTGTAGCTTTCTTT
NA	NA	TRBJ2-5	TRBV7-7	CASSSTVGMETQYF	TGTGCCAGCAGCTCAACAGTCGGTATGGAGACCCAGTACTTC
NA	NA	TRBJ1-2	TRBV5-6	CASSAQDFFGRGYTF	TGTGCCAGCAGCGCCCAGGACTTTTTCGGTCGAGGCTACACCTTC
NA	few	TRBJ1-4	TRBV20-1	CSARTPGDEKLFF	TGCAGTGCTAGGACACCGGGAGATGAAAAACTGTTTTTT
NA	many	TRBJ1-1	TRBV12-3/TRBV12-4	CASRSGLTEAFF	TGTGCCAGCAGATCCGGCCTAACTGAAGCTTTCTTT
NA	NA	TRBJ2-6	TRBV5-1	CASQKSSGANVLTF	TGCGCCAGTCAGAAGTCTTCTGGGGCCAACGTCCTGACTTTC
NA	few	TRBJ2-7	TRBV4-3	CASSQDLGDTISYEQYF	TGCGCCAGCAGCCAAGATCTAGGGGACACGATCTCCTACGAGCAGTACTTC
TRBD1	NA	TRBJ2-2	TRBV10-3	CAISPGGRTGELFF	TGTGCCATCAGTCCAGGGGGCCGCACCGGGGAGCTGTTTTTT
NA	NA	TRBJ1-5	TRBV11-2	CASSLMGRQEAQHF	TGTGCCAGCAGCTTAATGGGCAGGCAAGAGGCCCAGCATTTT
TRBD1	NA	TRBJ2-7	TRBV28	CASRGTGGAYEQYF	TGTGCCAGCAGAGGGACAGGGGGGGCCTACGAGCAGTACTTC
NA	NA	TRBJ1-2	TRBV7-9	CASSPASYGYTF	TGTGCCAGCAGCCCCGCTAGCTATGGCTACACCTTC
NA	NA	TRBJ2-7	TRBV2	CASSYAVYYTYEQYF	TGTGCCAGCAGTTACGCGGTCTACTACACCTACGAGCAGTACTTC
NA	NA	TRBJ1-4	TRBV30	CAWSSNRKTNEKLFF	TGTGCCTGGAGCTCTAACAGGAAGACTAATGAAAAACTGTTTTTT